Presented here are 20 T cell receptor beta chains from one specimen sequenced in a study of blood T cell repertoires in COVID-19. Only in-frame clones appear in the TCRdb table, and some are missing; sequencing was by immunoSEQ multiplex PCR. The sample consists of a few hundred thousand clones, around 87% of them appearing once. The specimen sequenced was peripheral blood. The receptors come from a man aged 18 to 29 with active or convalescent COVID-19.

This clone was seen at least ten times. The J gene is TRBJ2-4, the V gene TRBV4-1, with 7 bases lining up with TRBD2. Germline CDR1 MGHRA, CDR2 YSYEKL. V lost 3 bases to trimming and J lost 5 bases; unmatched junction nucleotides: 4. The CDR3 sequence is 14 residues long. This CDR3 is CASSHVSGENIQYF. The CDR3 bases are TGCGCCAGCAGCCATGTGAGCGGGGAAAACATTCAGTACTTC.

The chain has TRBV7-2 and TRBJ2-7, with D unresolved. The germline gives CDR1 SGHTA, CDR2 FQGNSA. V lost 1 base to trimming and J lost 0 bases, with 10 bases between them. There are 15 residues in the CDR3. Written as DNA, the CDR3 is TGTGCCAGCAGCTTAGAGAGCACCTACTCCTACGAGCAGTACTTC. Amino acid sequence: CASSLESTYSYEQYF.

V usage is TRBV28 and J usage is TRBJ1-5; a possible D gene is TRBD1 (5 bases). From germline, CDR1 is MDHEN and CDR2 SYDVKM. Trimming left V 7 bases short and J 0 bases short, with 10 bases between. The CDR3 covers 14 residues. The CDR3 sequence is CASTGHSSNQPQHF. As DNA, the CDR3 is TGTGCCAGCACAGGACACTCTAGCAATCAGCCCCAGCATTTT.

This clone occurred once. The J gene is TRBJ1-1, the V gene TRBV19; 12 bases fit TRBD1. This CDR3 region has 15 residues. CDR1 LNHDA and CDR2 SQIVND come from the germline V gene (reference sequence). V lost 5 bases, J lost 4 bases, and 5 bases stayed unmatched. The CDR3 bases are TGTGCCAGTAGTGGGACAGGGGGCGCAGGCACTGAAGCTTTCTTT. Amino acids: CASSGTGGAGTEAFF. The whole variable domain, remainder taken from reference TRBV19 and TRBJ1-1, is DGGITQSPKYLFRKEGQNVTLSCEQNLNHDAMYWYRQDPGQGLRLIYYSQIVNDFQKGDIAEGYSVSREKKESFPLTVTSAQKNPTAFYLCASSGTGGAGTEAFFGQGTRLTVV.

The chain recombines TRBV3-1 (or the pseudogene TRBV3-2) with TRBJ2-5; 7 bases map to TRBD2. CDR3 length: 18 amino acids. Trimming removed 0 bases from V and 2 bases from J; junction bases left unmatched: 12. CDR1 is LGHDT, CDR2 YNNKEL, per germline (reference sequence). The CDR3 coding sequence is TGTGCCAGCAGCCAAGATCAAAAGTTGGCGGGAGCGCAAGAGACCCAGTACTTC. This encodes CASSQDQKLAGAQETQYF.

The chain links TRBV9 to TRBJ2-4, with unresolved D. V was cut by 1 base and J by 0 bases, with 2 bases left in between. The CDR3 has 13 residues. The germline V gene has CDR1 SGDLS and CDR2 YYNGEE. This CDR3 is CASSVLAKNIQYF. The CDR3 nucleotides are TGTGCCAGCAGCGTACTAGCCAAAAACATTCAGTACTTC.

The chain joins TRBV5-1 to TRBJ1-6; D is unclear. The V gene's germline CDR1 is SGHRS and CDR2 YFSETQ. CDR3 size: 15 residues. Trimming took 0 bases from V and 5 from J, leaving 9 bases between them. The CDR3 coding sequence is TGCGCCAGCAGCTTGGATTCCAGGAATAATTCACCCCTCCACTTT. Amino acids: CASSLDSRNNSPLHF.

J is TRBJ1-2 and V is TRBV28; 11 bases line up with TRBD1. The CDR3 is 15 residues long. CDR1 and CDR2 from the germline V gene are MDHEN and SYDVKM. The V segment lost 6 bases and the J segment 4 bases; nucleotides outside the gene matches: 7. The CDR3 loop is CASRDRGLPTYGYTF. The CDR3 DNA follows: TGTGCCAGCAGGGACAGGGGGCTCCCCACCTATGGCTACACCTTC.

The chain joins TRBV27 to TRBJ1-1; TRBD1 might be the D (6 bases). Germline V gene data show CDR1 as MNHEY and CDR2 as SMNVEV (reference sequence). CDR3 length equals 16 residues. Trimming stripped 5 bases from V and 10 bases from J, with 26 bases between. The CDR3 DNA sequence: TGTGCCAGCAGTCGATCCGGTGAGAGGACAGTACTTGGAGCTTTCTTT. Protein: CASSRSGERTVLGAFF.

The chain combines TRBV9 with TRBJ2-3, with D possibly TRBD2 on 5 matching bases. V lost 0 bases, J lost 2 bases, and 10 bases lay in between. CDR1 and CDR2 from the germline V gene are SGDLS and YYNGEE. The CDR3 is made up of 15 amino acids. The CDR3 nucleotides read TGTGCCAGCAGCGTAGCGGGGTTCTACACAGATACGCAGTATTTT. This gives the protein CASSVAGFYTDTQYF.

This clone was seen a single time. The chain uses TRBV18 and TRBJ2-3; weak D call: TRBD1 (6 bases). Trimming took off 2 bases at V and 4 bases at J, with 13 bases between the two ends. The CDR3 length is 15 residues. In germline, CDR1 is KGHSH, CDR2 LQKENI. CDR3 sequence reads: CASSPWEQGADTQYF. Written as DNA, the CDR3 is TGTGCCAGCTCACCATGGGAACAGGGTGCAGATACGCAGTATTTT.

J is TRBJ1-3 and V is TRBV7-9; D gene uncertain. The length of the CDR3 is 15 residues. The germline V gene encodes CDR1 SEHNR and CDR2 FQNEAQ (reference sequence). Trimming took off 3 bases at V and 0 bases at J, with 9 bases between the two ends. CDR3 region: CASSFQGVSGNTIYF. Here the CDR3 DNA reads TGTGCCAGCAGCTTCCAAGGAGTCTCTGGAAACACCATATATTTT.

The V call is TRBV6-5, the J call TRBJ2-3; 7 nucleotides match TRBD1. Germline lookup yields CDR1 MNHEY and CDR2 SVGAGI. V dropped 0 bases and J dropped 3; count of bases not matched to a gene: 0. This CDR3 has 14 residues. The DNA for the CDR3 is TGTGCCAGCAGTTACTCGGACAGGACAGATACGCAGTATTTT. Translation gives CASSYSDRTDTQYF.

The chain combines TRBV6-6 with TRBJ2-3, with D hard to call. Germline lookup yields CDR1 MNHNY and CDR2 SVGAGI (reference sequence). Trimming removed 3 bases from V and 2 bases from J, with 12 bases in between. The CDR3 consists of 15 residues. CDR3 bases: TGTGCCAGCAGTTATGACCGACTTTACACAGATACGCAGTATTTT. This gives the protein CASSYDRLYTDTQYF.

CDR3 sequence (DNA): TGTGCCACCAGTGATTTGTACCGAGGGGGTACAGATACGCAGTATTTT. It specifies CATSDLYRGGTDTQYF. This rearrangement joins TRBV24-1 to TRBJ2-3; possible D gene TRBD1, 6 bases. Looked up from germline, CDR1 is KGHDR and CDR2 is SFDVKD. This CDR3 contains 16 residues. The ends were cut back, 0 bases at V and 3 bases at J, with 12 bases in the middle.

The chain combines TRBV6-5 with TRBJ2-7; 9 bases match TRBD2. Germline CDR1 is MNHEY and CDR2 is SVGAGI. J lost 2 bases, V lost 2 bases, and 4 bases had no gene match. The CDR3 totals 15 residues. The CDR3 DNA is TGTGCCAGCAGTTACGGCGGGAGGGAAACCTACGAGCAGTACTTC. As protein: CASSYGGRETYEQYF.

This clone came up a few times. The V call is TRBV7-9, the J call TRBJ1-4, with D uncertain. This CDR3 contains 16 residues. Looked up from germline, CDR1 is SEHNR and CDR2 is FQNEAQ (reference sequence). V lost 1 base and J lost 0, with 9 bases in between. The CDR3 spells CASSLVRGATNEKLFF. Written as DNA, the CDR3 is TGTGCCAGCAGCTTAGTTCGAGGTGCAACTAATGAAAAACTGTTTTTT.

The chain is built from TRBV5-5 and TRBJ2-7; TRBD2 matches at 13 bases. CDR3 size: 16 residues. Looked up from germline, CDR1 is SGHKS and CDR2 is YYEKEE (reference sequence). The V gene end was trimmed by 3 bases and the J gene end by 7 bases; junction bases not matched to a gene: 10. CDR3 region: CASSSRATSGGEEQYF. The CDR3 DNA reads TGTGCCAGCAGCTCTAGAGCTACTAGCGGGGGGGAAGAGCAGTACTTC. The complete variable domain, with remaining parts taken from reference TRBV5-5 and TRBJ2-7, reads DAGVTQSPTHLIKTRGQQVTLRCSPISGHKSVSWYQQVLGQGPQFIFQYYEKEERGRGNFPDRFSARQFPNYSSELNVNALLLGDSALYLCASSSRATSGGEEQYFGPGTRLTVT.

The chain has TRBV2 and TRBJ1-2; the D gene is possibly TRBD1 (5 bases). There are 13 residues in the CDR3. V dropped 6 bases and J dropped 3 bases, with 11 bases sitting between them. Germline CDR1 reads SNHLY; CDR2 reads FYNNEI. The CDR3 bases are TGTGCCAGCAGCGGTGACAGCGACTATGGCTACACCTTC. Encoded protein: CASSGDSDYGYTF.

The rearrangement joins TRBV27 to TRBJ1-1, with D tentatively TRBD1 (5 bases). Trimming left V 3 bases short and J 3 bases short, with 8 bases between. The germline V gene encodes CDR1 MNHEY and CDR2 SMNVEV (reference sequence). The CDR3 runs 13 residues. In DNA, the CDR3 is TGTGCCAGCAGTTTTGTCAGGGACACTGAAGCTTTCTTT. It specifies CASSFVRDTEAFF.